The rows below give T cell receptor beta chains drawn from one sample of a study of blood T cell repertoires in COVID-19. Profiled with immunoSEQ multiplex PCR; TCRdb holds only in-frame clones, not every one. The repertoire holds about 250,000 clones, with over 70% as singletons. Sample: PBMCs or T cells enriched from blood (not recorded which). These receptors were obtained from a woman between 35 and 50 years old who had been exposed to COVID-19. The CDR3 runs from the conserved cysteine through the conserved F or W. The D gene is left open where the match is weak. Expanded clones are given a class, and other clones once, few, many or no size at all.

>TRBV7-2|TRBJ2-2|-|-
TGTGCCAGCGGGGGTACCGGAGGGCGGAACACCGGGGAGCTGTTTTTT
CASGGTGGRNTGELFF
>TRBV3-1/TRBV3-2|TRBJ2-1|-|-
TGTGCCAGCAGCCAAGATCGGGACAATGAGCAGTTCTTC
CASSQDRDNEQFF
>TRBV7-9|TRBJ1-5|TRBD1|-
TGTGCCAGCAACCTTTTAGGACGACAGGGGAATCAGCCCCAGCATTTT
CASNLLGRQGNQPQHF
>TRBV2|TRBJ1-1|-|-
TGTGCCAGTACTGCGGGCAGGAACACTGAAGCTTTCTTT
CASTAGRNTEAFF
>TRBV11-3|TRBJ1-1|-|-
TGTGCCAGCATCTCAACTGGTACTGAAGCTTTCTTT
CASISTGTEAFF
>TRBV6-5|TRBJ2-3|-|-
TGTGCCAGCAGACGATTTACAGGGTCCACAGATACGCAGTATTTT
CASRRFTGSTDTQYF
>TRBV30|TRBJ2-3|TRBD2|-
TGTGCCTGGAGTCGGGCTCGGGGGGGAGGACTCACAGATACGCAGTATTTT
CAWSRARGGGLTDTQYF
>TRBV5-4|TRBJ2-5|-|-
TGTGCCAGCAGCCAAGACATCCAGGAGACCCAGTACTTC
CASSQDIQETQYF
>TRBV9|TRBJ1-6|-|-
TGTGCCAGCAGCGTAGGCAGCTCCTATAATTCACCCCTCCACTTT
CASSVGSSYNSPLHF
>TRBV4-2|TRBJ2-7|TRBD2|-
TGTGCCAGCAGCCAAGAGGGGGGGAGGGTCCTTTACGAGCAGTACTTC
CASSQEGGRVLYEQYF
>TRBV2|TRBJ2-3|TRBD1|-
TGTGCCAGCCACAGGGGCGGGACAGATACGCAGTATTTT
CASHRGGTDTQYF
>TRBV5-8|TRBJ1-6|TRBD1|-
TGTGCCAGCAGCCAATCTCACAGACAGGGGAATTCACCCCTCCACTTT
CASSQSHRQGNSPLHF
>TRBV2|TRBJ2-7|TRBD1|-
TGTGCCAGCAGCGAGACAGGGGGTAGCTCCTACGAGCAGTACTTC
CASSETGGSSYEQYF
>TRBV10-3|TRBJ1-4|-|-
TGTGCCATCAGGGAGGACTCAGCTAATGAAAAACTGTTTTTT
CAIREDSANEKLFF
>TRBV14|TRBJ2-7|TRBD1|-
TGTGCCAGCAGCGATACCGGGACAGGGTACGACGAGCAGTACTTC
CASSDTGTGYDEQYF
>TRBV19|TRBJ1-6|TRBD1|-
TGTGCCAGTATCTTTTCCGGGACAGGGGGCTCACCCCTCCACTTT
CASIFSGTGGSPLHF
>TRBV27|TRBJ1-3|TRBD1|-
TGTGCCAGCAGTCGGGACAGAGGCTCTGGAAACACCATATATTTT
CASSRDRGSGNTIYF
>TRBV7-8|TRBJ1-2|TRBD1|-
TGTGCCAGCAGCTCCCCGAAGCCGGGACAGGGGGTATTGAGCTATGGCTACACCTTC
CASSSPKPGQGVLSYGYTF
>TRBV7-9|TRBJ1-2|TRBD1|-
TGTGCCAGCAGCCAGGGACAGGGGGTAAACTATGGCTACACCTTC
CASSQGQGVNYGYTF
>TRBV11-3|TRBJ1-6|TRBD1|-
TGTGCCAGCAGCCCCCCGGACAGGGAAAATTCACCCCTCCACTTT
CASSPPDRENSPLHF
>TRBV11-2|TRBJ1-3|TRBD1|-
TGTGCCAGCAGCCCTGGGACAGGCGGAAACACCATATATTTT
CASSPGTGGNTIYF
>TRBV7-2|TRBJ2-1|TRBD2|-
TGTGCCAGCTCGAACCTAGCGGGAGGGTACAATGAGCAGTTCTTC
CASSNLAGGYNEQFF
>TRBV6-2/TRBV6-3|TRBJ2-1|TRBD2|-
TGTGCCAGCAGTTACTCGAGGGCGGGAGGGTACAATGAGCAGTTCTTC
CASSYSRAGGYNEQFF
>TRBV5-1|TRBJ2-2|TRBD1|-
TGTGCCAGCAGCCCGGGTAGGACAGGGCCCCCCGGGGAGCTGTTTTTT
CASSPGRTGPPGELFF
>TRBV3-1/TRBV3-2|TRBJ2-7|TRBD1|-
TGTGCCAGCAGCCAAGCCTGGGACAGCAAGTACGAGCAGTACTTC
CASSQAWDSKYEQYF
>TRBV6-5|TRBJ2-7|-|-
TGTGCCAGCAGTTCTCCCGGACAGACCTACGAGCAGTACTTC
CASSSPGQTYEQYF
>TRBV6-5|TRBJ2-1|-|-
TGTGCCAGCAGTTACGATAGGAGCGGGGAGCAGTTCTTC
CASSYDRSGEQFF
>TRBV2|TRBJ1-5|-|-
TGTGCCAGCAGTGGGGGTGCAGGGTTCAATCAGCCCCAGCATTTT
CASSGGAGFNQPQHF
>TRBV18|TRBJ1-1|TRBD1|few
TGTGCCAGCTCACCGAGTAACTATCCAGGGGGCACTGAAGCTTTCTTT
CASSPSNYPGGTEAFF
>TRBV6-5|TRBJ1-1|-|-
TGTGCCAGCAGTTACAGGGGCAGGGACACTGAAGCTTTCTTT
CASSYRGRDTEAFF
>TRBV18|TRBJ2-7|TRBD1|once
TGTGCCAGCTCACCGAGGACAGGTGTCATAACCCACGAGCAGTACTTC
CASSPRTGVITHEQYF
>TRBV7-8|TRBJ1-5|TRBD1|-
TGTGCCAGCAGTCTAGGGTTTGGGACAGGGGTTCAGCCCCAGCATTTT
CASSLGFGTGVQPQHF
>TRBV18|TRBJ2-2|TRBD1|-
TGTGCCAGCTCACCGGGACAGGGCCCGAGCACCGGGGAGCTGTTTTTT
CASSPGQGPSTGELFF
>TRBV6-6|TRBJ1-1|TRBD1|-
TGTGCCAGCAGACGGGACAGCGAGCGCACTGAAGCTTTCTTT
CASRRDSERTEAFF
>TRBV30|TRBJ2-3|-|-
TGTGCCTGGAGAGGGGGGAGGGCCTGGACTAGCACAGATACGCAGTATTTT
CAWRGGRAWTSTDTQYF
>TRBV6-2/TRBV6-3|TRBJ2-1|TRBD2|-
TGTGCCAGCAGCGAGCCGACTAGCAGTCCCTACAATGAGCAGTTCTTC
CASSEPTSSPYNEQFF
>TRBV5-4|TRBJ1-1|-|-
TGTGCCAGCAGCGTTCCACAGGGTGAAGCTTTCTTT
CASSVPQGEAFF
>TRBV2|TRBJ1-4|-|-
TGTGCCACCCGGGGATTGGGTAATGAAAAACTGTTTTTT
CATRGLGNEKLFF
>TRBV29-1|TRBJ1-1|-|-
TGCAGCGTGAAACTCCAGGGGCTTGAAGCTTTCTTT
CSVKLQGLEAFF
>TRBV30|TRBJ1-6|-|-
TGTGCCTGGAAATATCGAGGGGGTGATAATTCACCCCTCCACTTT
CAWKYRGGDNSPLHF
>TRBV7-9|TRBJ1-1|-|-
TGTGCCAGCAGCCCTACGTCGAACACTGAAGCTTTCTTT
CASSPTSNTEAFF
>TRBV3-1/TRBV3-2|TRBJ2-3|-|-
TGTGCCAGCAGTCGGGGTCTAGCAGATACGCAGTATTTT
CASSRGLADTQYF
>TRBV14|TRBJ1-2|-|-
TGTGCCAGCAGCCAAGGCGGTGGCTACACCTTC
CASSQGGGYTF
>TRBV27|TRBJ1-5|-|few
TGTGCCAGCAGTCTTCCGGGTGCCAATCAGCCCCAGCATTTT
CASSLPGANQPQHF
>TRBV7-9|TRBJ1-1|-|-
TGTGCCAGCATGGCAGGGAACACTGAAGCTTTCTTT
CASMAGNTEAFF
>TRBV27|TRBJ2-7|TRBD1|-
TGTGCCAGCAGTACACCGACAGGGGCATTAGGCGAGCAGTACTTC
CASSTPTGALGEQYF
>TRBV5-1|TRBJ1-2|TRBD1|-
TGTGCCAGCAGCTCCCGGACAGGGAGCTATGGCTACACCTTC
CASSSRTGSYGYTF
>TRBV4-2|TRBJ2-1|-|-
TGTGCCAGCAGCCAAGATCCAGCGAGAGCCTACAATGAGCAGTTCTTC
CASSQDPARAYNEQFF